The clone carrying this TCR beta chain was seen a single time. What it binds is unknown. An approximately 130-subject validation cohort, separate from the roughly 670-subject first cohort, supplied the donors. V was trimmed by 4 bases and J by 5 bases, leaving 14 bases between them. Germline assignment: CDR1 MDHEN and CDR2 SYDVKM. This CDR3 contains 14 residues. This sample is part of a study of cytomegalovirus exposure and HLA in healthy donors. Some clones are missing from TCRdb's copy, which holds only in-frame ones; the method was immunoSEQ multiplex PCR. The data show 60,000 or so clones, around nine tenths seen once. Findings and caveats of the study: Associated with cytomegalovirus, according to the listing, were 170 or so TCR beta chains. Most TCR sequences were seen very rarely across donors, but some public TCRs occurred in many. The classifier was said to identify cytomegalovirus status with high specificity and sensitivity.

This sequence joins TRBV28 and TRBJ1-2; tentatively, D is TRBD1 (6 bases). Input material: PBMCs. This clonotype originated in a young woman in good health and CMV-seronegative. CDR3: CASSWGGRGYGYTF. CDR3 in DNA: TGTGCCAGCAGTTGGGGGGGGCGAGGGTATGGCTACACCTTC.